This T cell receptor beta chain was sequenced for a study of blood T cells in healthy people across ages (dated by TCRdb to about 2015). Background for the entire study: In model experiments, template switching captured roughly one uniquely barcoded TCR beta cDNA molecule for every two T cells. Age-related changes in TCR beta repertoire diversity were measured in the study by deep sequencing normalized with unique cDNA molecular identifiers. The donors were split into four age groups: young (average around 16 years), middle-aged (39), aged (62) and long-lived (approximately 80). To avoid experimental bias, donors of different ages were spread randomly across the sequencing lanes. For two donors (one aged 18 to 30 and one aged 80 or older), the study analyzed two additional independent replicas of 1 million unique cDNA reads from the same blood draw. Broader findings and caveats from the paper: Estimates of total diversity based on one million sequenced T cells were considered lower bounds and underestimates. Since profiling was done on bulk unsorted PBMCs, naive and antigen-experienced compartments could not be conclusively compared. Compared with the aged group, more naive CD4+ T cells, fewer expanded clones and increased TCR diversity were shown by the long-lived group, suggesting age selection. Observed TCR beta diversity per million T cells fell roughly linearly with age, and a significant reduction was already apparent by age around 39. Donor CMV infection status was unknown, potentially confounding age-related changes in expanded clonotypes. Observed TCR beta diversity correlated strongly with the percentage of naive T cells measured by flow cytometry.

The roughly 39 donors, aged roughly 6 to 90 years, were systemically healthy Caucasian individuals from Russia. Each donor gave around 9 milliliters of peripheral blood, collected into EDTA-treated Vacutainer tubes. PBMCs were isolated by Ficoll-Paque density-gradient centrifugation, with at least 7 million obtained per sample. Trizol reagent was used to extract total RNA from PBMCs, with at least 6 micrograms per sample. The percentages of naive CD45RAhigh/CD27high T cells were determined by flow cytometry on a PBMC aliquot from every donor. About this clonotype: Its antigen has not been determined. The sample holds no much larger clone one base away, and base qualities are not on file.

V drops 4 bases and J drops 3 bases, leaving 11 bases in between. Reading the germline V gene gives CDR1 SGHDT and CDR2 YYEEEE. CDR3 length: 14 amino acids, cysteine to phenylalanine. The entry retains the CDR3 DNA only, 42 bases that are in frame from base 1. Library creation used 5' RACE. Sequencing was performed on an Illumina HiSeq 2500. A second PCR of roughly 6 to 11 cycles was performed with a sample-barcoded 5' primer and a J-beta primer mix. A unique molecular identifier was introduced onto each TCR beta cDNA molecule by a template-switch 5' adaptor carrying 12 random nucleotides. Each sample yielded at least 2.5 million CDR3-containing paired-end reads. The Mint cDNA synthesis kit, primed by a TRBC-specific oligonucleotide, was used to synthesize first-strand cDNA from all RNA. All cDNA was treated with uracil-DNA glycosylase and then went through a first 18-cycle PCR with the universal primers M1SS and BC2_uni_R. From the authors' description of their analysis: Normalization of each sample was performed by random selection of 1 million high-quality reads, each carrying a distinct molecular identifier. Reads with shared molecular identifiers were discarded instead of being binned into consensus sequences. MiTCR, run with a Q25 quality threshold and the strictest error-elimination algorithm, handled CDR3 identification, clonotype clustering and error correction. A nonparametric unseen species model with Euler transformation was used to estimate lower-bound total TCR beta diversity. TCRdb reworked the public reads: Q25 trimming with fastp, MiXCR clone assembly, productive beta chains retained. Merged by CDR3 protein, the rows form single entries marked with the most common genes and DNA. The V and J calls and clone size come from TCRdb's table, not from the authors' own analysis. Here the sample has about 750,000 distinct CDR3 sequences; 50% to 65% occur a single time. Approximately 41% of the sample belongs to the ten largest clones.

The source of this sequence is an older man in good health. Specimen: blood. The chain was built from TRBV5-6 and TRBJ2-1; no D gene is confidently identified. The DNA reads as follows: TGTGCCAGCAGCCCAATCCTGGACTACAATGAGCAGTTCTTC. Its translation reads: CASSPILDYNEQFF.